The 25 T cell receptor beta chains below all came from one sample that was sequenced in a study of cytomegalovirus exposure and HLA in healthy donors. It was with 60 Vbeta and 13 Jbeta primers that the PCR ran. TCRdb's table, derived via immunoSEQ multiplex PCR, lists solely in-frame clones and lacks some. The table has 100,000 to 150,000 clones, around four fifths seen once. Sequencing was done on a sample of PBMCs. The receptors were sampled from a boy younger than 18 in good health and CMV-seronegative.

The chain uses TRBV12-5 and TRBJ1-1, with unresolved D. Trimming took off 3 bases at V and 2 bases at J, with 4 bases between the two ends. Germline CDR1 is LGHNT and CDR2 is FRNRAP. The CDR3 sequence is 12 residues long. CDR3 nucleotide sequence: TGTGCTAGTGGTTTTCTTAACACTGAAGCTTTCTTT. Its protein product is CASGFLNTEAFF.

The CDR3 loop is CASSRQGMGSYNEQFF. The CDR3, as DNA: TGTGCCAGCAGCCGACAGGGTATGGGGTCCTACAATGAGCAGTTCTTC. V and J are TRBV2 and TRBJ2-1; 7 nucleotides agree with TRBD1. The CDR3 consists of 16 residues. Germline-derived CDR1 and CDR2 are SNHLY and FYNNEI. Trimming removed 6 bases from V and 1 base from J; junction bases left unmatched: 9.

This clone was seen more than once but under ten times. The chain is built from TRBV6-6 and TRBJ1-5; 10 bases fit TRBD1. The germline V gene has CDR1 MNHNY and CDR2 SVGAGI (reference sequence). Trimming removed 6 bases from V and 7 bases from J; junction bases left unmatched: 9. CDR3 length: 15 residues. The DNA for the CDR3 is TGTGCCAGCAGCCCTGACAGGGGGCTGGGGCAGCCCCAGCATTTT. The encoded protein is CASSPDRGLGQPQHF.

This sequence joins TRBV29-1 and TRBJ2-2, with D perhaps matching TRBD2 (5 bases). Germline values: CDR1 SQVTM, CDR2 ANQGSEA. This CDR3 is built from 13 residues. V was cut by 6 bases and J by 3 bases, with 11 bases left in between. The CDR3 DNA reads TGCAGCGTGGGCGGGCTGTACACCGGGGAGCTGTTTTTT. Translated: CSVGGLYTGELFF.

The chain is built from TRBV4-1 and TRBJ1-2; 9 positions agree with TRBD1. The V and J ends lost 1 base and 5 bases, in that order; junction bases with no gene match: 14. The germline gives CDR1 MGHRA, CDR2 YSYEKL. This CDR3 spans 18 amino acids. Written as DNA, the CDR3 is TGCGCCAGCAGCCAAGTCGTGGGACAGGGAGAAATCGGGTATGGCTACACCTTC. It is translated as CASSQVVGQGEIGYGYTF.

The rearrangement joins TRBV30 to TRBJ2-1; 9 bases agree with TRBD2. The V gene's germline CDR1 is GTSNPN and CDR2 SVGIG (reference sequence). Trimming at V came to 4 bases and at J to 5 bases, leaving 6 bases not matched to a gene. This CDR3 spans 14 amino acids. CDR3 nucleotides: TGTGCCTGGAAAAGGGCGGGAGGGAACAATGAGCAGTTCTTC. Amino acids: CAWKRAGGNNEQFF.

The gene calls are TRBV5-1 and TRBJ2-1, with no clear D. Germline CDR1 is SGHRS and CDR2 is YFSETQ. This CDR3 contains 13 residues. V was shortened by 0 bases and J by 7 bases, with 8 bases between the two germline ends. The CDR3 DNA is TGCGCCAGCAGCTTGGCTCCCCTAAATGAGCAGTTCTTC. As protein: CASSLAPLNEQFF.

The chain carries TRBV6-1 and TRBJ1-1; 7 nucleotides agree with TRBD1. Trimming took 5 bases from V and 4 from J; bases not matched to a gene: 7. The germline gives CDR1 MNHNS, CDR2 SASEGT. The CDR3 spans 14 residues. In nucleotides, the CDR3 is TGTGCCAGCAGTACCCAGGGGGGCCGCACTGAAGCTTTCTTT. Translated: CASSTQGGRTEAFF.

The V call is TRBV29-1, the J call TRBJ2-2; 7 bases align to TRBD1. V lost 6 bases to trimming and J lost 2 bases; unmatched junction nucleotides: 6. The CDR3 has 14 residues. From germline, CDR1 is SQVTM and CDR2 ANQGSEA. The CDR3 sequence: CSVPRDSNTGELFF. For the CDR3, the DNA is TGCAGCGTGCCCCGGGACAGCAACACCGGGGAGCTGTTTTTT.

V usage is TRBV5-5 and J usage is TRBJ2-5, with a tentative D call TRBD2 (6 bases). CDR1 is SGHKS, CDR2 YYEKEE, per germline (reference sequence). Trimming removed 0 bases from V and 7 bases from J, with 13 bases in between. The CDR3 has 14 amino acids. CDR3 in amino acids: CASSLEWAGGTQYF. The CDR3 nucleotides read TGTGCCAGCAGCTTGGAATGGGCCGGGGGGACCCAGTACTTC.

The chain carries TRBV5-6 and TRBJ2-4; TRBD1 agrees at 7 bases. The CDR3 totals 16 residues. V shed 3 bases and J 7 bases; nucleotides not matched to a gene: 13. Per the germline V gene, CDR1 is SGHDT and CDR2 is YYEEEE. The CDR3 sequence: CASSSLEGALLNIQYF. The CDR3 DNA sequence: TGTGCCAGCAGCTCCCTAGAGGGGGCGCTTCTGAACATTCAGTACTTC.

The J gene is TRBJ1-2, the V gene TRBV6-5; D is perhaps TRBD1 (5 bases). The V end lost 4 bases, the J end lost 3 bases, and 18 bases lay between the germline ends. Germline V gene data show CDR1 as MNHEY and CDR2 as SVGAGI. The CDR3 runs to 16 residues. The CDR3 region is CASSSLSGGEDYGYTF. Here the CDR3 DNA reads TGTGCCAGCAGTTCCCTATCCGGAGGGGAGGACTATGGCTACACCTTC.

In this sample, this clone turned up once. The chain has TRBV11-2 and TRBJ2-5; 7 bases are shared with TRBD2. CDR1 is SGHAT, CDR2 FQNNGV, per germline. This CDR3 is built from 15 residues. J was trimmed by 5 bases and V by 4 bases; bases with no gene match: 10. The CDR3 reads CASSSDGLVYETQYF. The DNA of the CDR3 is TGTGCCAGCAGCTCCGACGGACTAGTCTACGAGACCCAGTACTTC.

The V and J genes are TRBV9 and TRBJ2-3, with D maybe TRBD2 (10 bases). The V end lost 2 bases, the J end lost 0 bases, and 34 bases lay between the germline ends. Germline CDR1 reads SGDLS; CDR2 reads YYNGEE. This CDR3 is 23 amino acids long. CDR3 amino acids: CASSVLQGARGVAGGSSTDTQYF. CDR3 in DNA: TGTGCCAGCAGCGTCTTACAGGGGGCGCGCGGGGTAGCGGGAGGATCTAGCACAGATACGCAGTATTTT.

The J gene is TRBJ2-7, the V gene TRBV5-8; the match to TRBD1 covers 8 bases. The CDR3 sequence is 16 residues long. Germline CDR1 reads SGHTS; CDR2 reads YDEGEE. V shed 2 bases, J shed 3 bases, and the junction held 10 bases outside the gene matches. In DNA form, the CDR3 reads TGTGCCAGCAGCTTAGACCCCCTCGACAGGGGCTACGAGCAGTACTTC. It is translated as CASSLDPLDRGYEQYF.

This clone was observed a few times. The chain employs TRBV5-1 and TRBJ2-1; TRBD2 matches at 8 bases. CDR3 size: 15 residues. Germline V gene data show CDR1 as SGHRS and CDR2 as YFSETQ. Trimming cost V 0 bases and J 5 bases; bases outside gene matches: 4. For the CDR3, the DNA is TGCGCCAGCAGCTTGGAAAGAGCGGGAGACAATGAGCAGTTCTTC. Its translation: CASSLERAGDNEQFF. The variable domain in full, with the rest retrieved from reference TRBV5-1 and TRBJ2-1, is KAGVTQTPRYLIKTRGQQVTLSCSPISGHRSVSWYQQTPGQGLQFLFEYFSETQRNKGNFPGRFSGRQFSNSRSEMNVSTLELGDSALYLCASSLERAGDNEQFFGPGTRLTVL.

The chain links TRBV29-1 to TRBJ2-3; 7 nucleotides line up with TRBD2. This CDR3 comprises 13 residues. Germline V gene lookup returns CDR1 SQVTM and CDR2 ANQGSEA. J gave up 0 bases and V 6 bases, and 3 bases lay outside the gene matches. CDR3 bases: TGCAGCGTGGGGGGGAGAAGCACAGATACGCAGTATTTT. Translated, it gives CSVGGRSTDTQYF.

This CDR3 is CASSLGGGVTAFF. The CDR3 coding sequence is TGTGCCAGCAGCTTAGGGGGGGGCGTTACAGCTTTCTTT. This chain joins TRBV11-2 and TRBJ1-1; weak D call: TRBD1 (6 bases). The germline V and J ends were trimmed by 1 base and 10 bases, with 13 bases remaining between them. The CDR3 extends over 13 amino acids. Germline CDR1 reads SGHAT; CDR2 reads FQNNGV.

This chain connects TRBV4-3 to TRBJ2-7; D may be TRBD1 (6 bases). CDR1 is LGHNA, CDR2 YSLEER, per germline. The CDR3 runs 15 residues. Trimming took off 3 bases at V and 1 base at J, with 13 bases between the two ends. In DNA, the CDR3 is TGCGCCAGCAGCCAGGATCCGGACAGATCCTACGAGCAGTACTTC. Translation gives CASSQDPDRSYEQYF.

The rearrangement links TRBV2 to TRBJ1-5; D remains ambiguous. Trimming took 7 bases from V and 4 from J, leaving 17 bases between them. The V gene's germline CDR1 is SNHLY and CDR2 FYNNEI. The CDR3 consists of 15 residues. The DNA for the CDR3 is TGTGCCAGCAATGACGGGAATCCTTGGAATCAGCCCCAGCATTTT. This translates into CASNDGNPWNQPQHF.

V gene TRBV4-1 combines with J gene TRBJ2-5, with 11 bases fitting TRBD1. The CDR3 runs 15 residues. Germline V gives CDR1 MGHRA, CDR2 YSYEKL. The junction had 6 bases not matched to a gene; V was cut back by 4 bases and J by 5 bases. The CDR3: CASSRGQGGEETQYF. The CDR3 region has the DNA TGCGCCAGCAGCCGGGGACAGGGGGGTGAGGAGACCCAGTACTTC.

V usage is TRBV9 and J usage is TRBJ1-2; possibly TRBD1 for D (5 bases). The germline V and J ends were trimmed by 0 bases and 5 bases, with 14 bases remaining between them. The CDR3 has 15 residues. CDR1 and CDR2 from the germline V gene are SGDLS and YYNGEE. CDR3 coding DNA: TGTGCCAGCAGCGTAGACCAGGGAAGTCTTTATGGCTACACCTTC. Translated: CASSVDQGSLYGYTF.

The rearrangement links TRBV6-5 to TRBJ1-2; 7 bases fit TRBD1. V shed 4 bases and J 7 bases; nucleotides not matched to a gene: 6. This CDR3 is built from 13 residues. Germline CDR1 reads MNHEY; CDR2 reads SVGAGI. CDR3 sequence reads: CASSSAQGGGYTF. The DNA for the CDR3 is TGTGCCAGCAGTTCAGCCCAGGGGGGTGGCTACACCTTC.

The chain's CDR3 is CASSQGNEQYF. The CDR3 DNA sequence: TGTGCCAGCAGCCAAGGTAACGAGCAGTACTTC. The genes are TRBV4-2 and TRBJ2-7; D is uncertain. Germline V gives CDR1 LGHNA, CDR2 YNFKEQ. V was pared by 1 base and J by 5 bases, with 3 bases between. CDR3 size: 11 residues.

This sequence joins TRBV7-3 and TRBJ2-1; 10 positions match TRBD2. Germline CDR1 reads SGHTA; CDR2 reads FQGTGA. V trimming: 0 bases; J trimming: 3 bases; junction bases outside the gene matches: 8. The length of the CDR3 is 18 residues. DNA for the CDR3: TGTGCCAGCAGCTTAACGGGGCTAGCGGGAGCATACTACAATGAGCAGTTCTTC. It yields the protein CASSLTGLAGAYYNEQFF.